This T cell receptor beta chain was recorded in a study of neurological immune-mediated disorders. Study-level findings and limits: The highest TCR clonal expansion occurred in HTLV-1-associated myelopathy; multiple sclerosis fell below healthy controls.

PBMCs stored at -80 C, 2 million in total, were the source of the unsorted libraries. 5'RACE with 10-nucleotide random UMIs produced the cDNA. TCRdb itself ran the 5' RACE reads through MiXCR, one entry per CDR3 protein. This sample yields tens of thousands of distinct CDR3 sequences, of which 3% to 4% are seen a single time; under 6% belongs to the top ten. A note on this clonotype: Its antigen is undetermined.

This receptor was obtained from a middle-aged man with multiple sclerosis. The specimen sequenced was PBMCs.

CDR3 region: CASSVAMTSGTHDTQYF. In nucleotides, the CDR3 is TGTGCCAGCAGCGTAGCTATGACTAGTGGGACGCATGATACGCAGTATTTT. The rearrangement uses TRBV9 and TRBJ2-3, with a possible D match to TRBD2 (6 bases). Germline values: CDR1 SGDLS, CDR2 YYNGEE. CDR3 length equals 17 residues. The V gene lost 0 bases and the J gene lost 6 bases, with 20 bases spanning the gap.